Listed below are T cell receptor beta chains from one sample, sequenced in a study of Graves' ophthalmopathy and Graves' hyperthyroidism. Using its own MiXCR run on the multiplex PCR reads, TCRdb lists one record per CDR3 protein. Counted here are 1 million to 1.3 million distinct CDR3 sequences, approximately 35% occurring once; the ten biggest clones make up 8.5% to 14%. The specimen was peripheral blood or thyroid tissue (not recorded which). All receptors derive from an adult man with Graves' hyperthyroidism. CDR3s include the opening cysteine and the closing phenylalanine or tryptophan. A D gene is named only where the DNA matches it firmly. Size tells how often a clone was seen (once, few, many) or the class of an expanded clone, and some rows leave it out.

CDR3: CAISDRSGTGINEQYF; DNA: TGTGCCATCAGTGACCGCTCCGGGACAGGGATCAACGAGCAGTACTTC; J: TRBJ2-7; size: many; D: TRBD1; V: TRBV10-3
CDR3: CASSPTSGSGTYVLTF; DNA: TGTGCCAGCAGCCCAACCAGTGGTAGCGGGACCTACGTCCTGACTTTC; J: TRBJ2-6; size: .; D: TRBD2; V: TRBV7-9
CDR3: CASSSGTGFLNTEAFF; DNA: TGTGCCAGCAGTTCCGGGACAGGGTTCTTAAACACTGAAGCTTTCTTT; J: TRBJ1-1; size: .; D: TRBD1; V: TRBV6-5
CDR3: CAISDSVGNQPQHF; DNA: TGTGCCATCAGTGACTCAGTCGGGAATCAGCCCCAGCATTTT; J: TRBJ1-5; size: many; D: .; V: TRBV10-3
CDR3: CASSLWGGTDNCGYTF; DNA: TGTGCCAGCAGCTTATGGGGCGGGACAGACAACTGTGGCTACACCTTC; J: TRBJ1-2; size: .; D: TRBD1; V: TRBV11-1
CDR3: CASSDQGRGSYNEQFF; DNA: TGTGCCAGCAGTGATCAGGGGCGCGGATCCTACAATGAGCAGTTCTTC; J: TRBJ2-1; size: .; D: .; V: TRBV2
CDR3: CASQRQGREKLFF; DNA: TGTGCCAGCCAACGGCAGGGGCGTGAAAAACTGTTTTTT; J: TRBJ1-4; size: .; D: .; V: TRBV19
CDR3: CASSSSLANYEQYF; DNA: TGTGCCAGTAGTAGTTCACTAGCGAACTACGAGCAGTACTTC; J: TRBJ2-7; size: many; D: TRBD2; V: TRBV19
CDR3: CASRVGGVMNQPQHF; DNA: TGTGCCAGCAGAGTTGGAGGGGTTATGAATCAGCCCCAGCATTTT; J: TRBJ1-5; size: many; D: .; V: TRBV5-5
CDR3: CATSDFAAETQYF; DNA: TGTGCCACCAGTGATTTCGCCGCAGAGACCCAGTACTTC; J: TRBJ2-5; size: .; D: .; V: TRBV24-1
CDR3: CSARDTALHF; DNA: TGCAGTGCTAGAGATACGGCCCTCCACTTT; J: TRBJ1-6; size: few; D: .; V: TRBV20-1
CDR3: CASSENLDSVNTEAFF; DNA: TGTGCCAGCAGTGAAAACCTGGACAGCGTGAACACTGAAGCTTTCTTT; J: TRBJ1-1; size: many; D: .; V: TRBV25-1
CDR3: CASSLVGAPYEQYF; DNA: TGTGCCAGCAGCTTGGTGGGGGCACCCTACGAGCAGTACTTC; J: TRBJ2-7; size: many; D: .; V: TRBV5-6
CDR3: CASSLGLAGILEETQYF; DNA: TGTGCCAGCAGCTTGGGACTGGCCGGGATATTAGAAGAGACCCAGTACTTC; J: TRBJ2-5; size: .; D: .; V: TRBV7-2
CDR3: CASRRGQLNTGELFF; DNA: TGTGCCAGTAGACGAGGACAGTTGAACACCGGGGAGCTGTTTTTT; J: TRBJ2-2; size: .; D: .; V: TRBV19
CDR3: CSAARGAGIVQPQHF; DNA: TGCAGTGCGGCCCGGGGCGCGGGAATAGTGCAGCCCCAGCATTTT; J: TRBJ1-5; size: few; D: .; V: TRBV20-1